The 10 T cell receptor beta chains below come from one sample, sequenced in a study of long-term antiretroviral therapy in people with HIV. At the survey level, the v3.0 immunoSEQ assay was run. The assay was immunoSEQ multiplex PCR, and TCRdb's table has in-frame clones only and misses some. This table has some 34,000 clones, roughly 96% appearing once. Sequencing was performed on unsorted PBMCs, taken 6.5 to 6.9 years after starting antiretroviral therapy. The source is a man aged 30-40 years with HIV.

The chain carries TRBV7-3 and TRBJ2-1, with D tentatively TRBD2 (6 bases). This CDR3 is built from 16 residues. Germline V CDR1 and CDR2: SGHTA, FQGTGA. V dropped 4 bases and J dropped 6 bases, with 19 bases sitting between them. CDR3 region: CASSSSGTYNLNEQFF. As DNA, the CDR3 is TGTGCCAGCAGCTCCTCCGGGACTTACAACCTCAATGAGCAGTTCTTC.

The V and J genes are TRBV13 and TRBJ1-2; the D is unclear. The CDR3 consists of 14 residues. Per the germline V gene, CDR1 is PRHDT and CDR2 is FYEKMQ (reference sequence). Between the trimmed V and J ends, which lost 5 bases and 6 bases, there was a span of 16 bases. The CDR3 nucleotides read TGTGCCAGCAGCCAATCAGGCTATTCGAATGGCTACACCTTC. This gives the protein CASSQSGYSNGYTF.

This chain links TRBV7-2 with TRBJ1-3; maybe TRBD1 (5 bases). The CDR3 is made up of 15 amino acids. CDR1 is SGHTA, CDR2 FQGNSA, per germline. V shed 5 bases and J shed 0 bases, with 11 bases lying between them. CDR3 nucleotides: TGTGCCAGCAGCCCTGACAGACACTCTGGAAACACCATATATTTT. It encodes CASSPDRHSGNTIYF.

In DNA form, the CDR3 reads TGTGCCAGCAGGGGGGGGGCGGATAATGAGCAGTTCTTC. Encoded protein: CASRGGADNEQFF. The chain recombines TRBV2 with TRBJ2-1; possible D gene TRBD2, 7 bases. The CDR3 is 13 amino acids. The V and J ends lost 6 bases and 7 bases respectively, with 13 bases between them. Germline V lookup: CDR1 SNHLY, CDR2 FYNNEI.

V usage is TRBV21-1 and J usage is TRBJ2-1; the D segment call TRBD2 is taken from the table without a DNA check. TRBV21-1 is flagged as a pseudogene. CDR3 length: 16 amino acids. The CDR3 reads CASSLMGTSLAMKQFF. CDR3 DNA sequence: TGTGCCAGCAGCCTCATGGGTACTAGCCTGGCAATGAAGCAGTTCTTC.

The rearrangement uses TRBV19 and TRBJ1-1; the D gene is possibly TRBD1 (6 bases). In germline, CDR1 is LNHDA, CDR2 SQIVND (reference sequence). V was cut by 0 bases and J by 0 bases, with 17 bases left in between. The CDR3 runs to 18 residues. CDR3 protein: CASSIDQGWGAMNTEAFF. In DNA, the CDR3 is TGTGCCAGTAGTATAGATCAGGGATGGGGGGCTATGAACACTGAAGCTTTCTTT.

The sample holds a few counts of this clone. J is TRBJ2-7 and V is TRBV28; D possibly matches TRBD1 or TRBD2 (5 bases each). The V gene lost 5 bases and the J gene lost 0 bases, with 17 bases spanning the gap. The CDR3 runs to 16 residues. Germline V gene data show CDR1 as MDHEN and CDR2 as SYDVKM. CDR3 in amino acids: CASSIVGTPYSYEQYF. The CDR3 DNA reads as TGTGCCAGCAGTATTGTCGGGACCCCTTACTCCTACGAGCAGTACTTC.

The V gene is TRBV9, the J gene TRBJ2-1; D gene uncertain. Germline V CDR1 and CDR2: SGDLS, YYNGEE. The CDR3 is 16 amino acids. Trimming removed 0 bases from V and 6 bases from J, with 16 bases in between. The CDR3 nucleotides are TGTGCCAGCAGCGTAGGAGGTGGGCGCACGGGCAATGAGCAGTTCTTC. It translates to CASSVGGGRTGNEQFF.

This clone was found once. The V and J genes are TRBV19 and TRBJ2-2, with D maybe TRBD2 (5 bases). The CDR3 length is 12 residues. Deletions cut 3 bases from V and 6 bases from J, with 5 bases between. Germline V lookup: CDR1 LNHDA, CDR2 SQIVND (reference sequence). The CDR3 nucleotides are TGTGCCAGTAGTATGAGGGCCGGGGAGCTGTTTTTT. It translates to CASSMRAGELFF.

The gene calls are TRBV2 and TRBJ2-4; no firm D call. With 8 bases removed from V and 0 bases from J, the gap between germline ends came to 11 bases. Looked up from germline, CDR1 is SNHLY and CDR2 is FYNNEI. The CDR3 sequence is 14 residues long. The CDR3 region is CASLNSLAKNIQYF. The DNA of the CDR3 is TGTGCCAGCTTGAACAGTCTAGCCAAAAACATTCAGTACTTC.